This TCR beta chain is from a study of T cells in Graves' hyperthyroidism and ophthalmopathy. As concerns this clonotype: A read error may account for a junction end that differs from germline.

The CDR3 has 12 residues. In germline, CDR1 is SQVTM, CDR2 ANQGSEA. TCR beta CDR3 regions were amplified from RNA. The HTBI set primed first-round TCR CDR3 RT-PCR. Using its own MiXCR run on the multiplex PCR reads, TCRdb lists one record per CDR3 protein. The sample yields hundreds of thousands of distinct CDR3 sequences, about two fifths seen once. The specimen was blood. This clonotype originated in a man between 18 and 35 years old with Graves' hyperthyroidism. The chain uses TRBV29-1 and TRBJ2-7, with D possibly matching TRBD2 (5 bases). The CDR3 region is CSVAWNTGELYF. The CDR3 DNA reads TGCAGCGTTGCCTGGAACACCGGGGAGCTGTACTTC.